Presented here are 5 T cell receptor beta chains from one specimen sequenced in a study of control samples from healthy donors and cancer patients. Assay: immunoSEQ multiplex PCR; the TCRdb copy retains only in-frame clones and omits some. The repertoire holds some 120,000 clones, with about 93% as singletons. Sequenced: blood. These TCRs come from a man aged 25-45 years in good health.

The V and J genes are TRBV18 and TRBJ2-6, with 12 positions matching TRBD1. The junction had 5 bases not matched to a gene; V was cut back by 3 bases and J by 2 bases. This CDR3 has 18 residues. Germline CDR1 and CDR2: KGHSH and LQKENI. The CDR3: CASSPRGTGGAGANVLTF. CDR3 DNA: TGTGCCAGCTCACCCCGGGGGACAGGGGGCGCTGGGGCCAACGTCCTGACTTTC.

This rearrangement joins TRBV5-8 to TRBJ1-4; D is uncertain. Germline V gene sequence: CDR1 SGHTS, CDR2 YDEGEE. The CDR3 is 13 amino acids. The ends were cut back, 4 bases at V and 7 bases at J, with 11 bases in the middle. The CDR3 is CASSLDLTEKLFF. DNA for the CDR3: TGTGCCAGCAGCCTAGATCTAACTGAAAAACTGTTTTTT.

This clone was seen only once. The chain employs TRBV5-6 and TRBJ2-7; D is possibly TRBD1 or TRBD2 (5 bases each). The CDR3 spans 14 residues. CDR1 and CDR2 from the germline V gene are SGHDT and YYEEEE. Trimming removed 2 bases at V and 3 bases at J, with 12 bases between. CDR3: CASSFGTLYYEQYF. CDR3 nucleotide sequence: TGTGCCAGCAGCTTCGGGACCTTATACTACGAGCAGTACTTC.

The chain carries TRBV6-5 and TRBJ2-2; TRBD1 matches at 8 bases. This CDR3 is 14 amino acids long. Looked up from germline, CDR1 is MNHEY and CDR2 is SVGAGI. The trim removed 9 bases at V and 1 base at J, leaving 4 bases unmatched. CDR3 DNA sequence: TGTGCCAGTCTTGGGACAGGGAACACCGGGGAGCTGTTTTTT. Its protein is CASLGTGNTGELFF.

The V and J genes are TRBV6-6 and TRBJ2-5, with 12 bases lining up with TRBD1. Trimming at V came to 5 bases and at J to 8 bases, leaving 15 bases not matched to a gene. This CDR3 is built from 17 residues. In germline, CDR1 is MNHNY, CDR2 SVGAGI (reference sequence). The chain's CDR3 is CASSRTVPGTGGFTQYF. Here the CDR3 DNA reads TGTGCCAGCAGTCGGACGGTCCCTGGGACAGGGGGCTTCACCCAGTACTTC.